This TCR beta chain appears in the sequencing data of a study of cytomegalovirus exposure and HLA in healthy donors (dated by TCRdb to the late 2010s). Study-wide context: In an earlier analysis of 587 of the donors, roughly 300 Gb of sequence data and 90 million to 130 million unique TCR beta sequences from 180 million or so T cells were reported. The study used immunosequencing to profile the T cell repertoires of 666 subjects and linked those repertoires to cytomegalovirus serostatus. A later analysis re-analyzed previously published TCR beta repertoires from several hundred donors and added high-resolution HLA genotyping to study TCR occurrence patterns. In addition to the first cohort of around 670 subjects, a separate validation cohort of 130 or so different subjects was used. A later genetic analysis took genome-wide SNP genotypes for about three fifths of the 666 donors and used that subset as a discovery cohort. Roughly 300 gigabases of sequencing data and 70 million to 100 million unique TCR sequences were included in an early release covering several hundred HLA-typed donors. All discovery cohort repertoires had been generated using a single sequencing platform. Among the roughly 380 genotyped donors, around 81% belonged to the genetic ancestry cluster associated with self-reported Caucasian donors. Donor age, sex, ethnicity and CMV serostatus were collected together with the repertoire data. The aim of the study was to test whether cataloging public T cell receptors could identify signatures of past pathogen exposure. To predict cytomegalovirus infection status, the study brought together high-throughput TCR immunosequencing, statistical association of individual TCRs with disease status, and machine learning. HLA typing covered class I and class II loci at four-digit resolution. Among 300 to 500 genotyped donors of the cohort, an average of approximately 220,000 unique TCR beta nucleotide sequences was sequenced per donor, of which 15% to 20% were non-productive. The number of typed donors differed by locus: roughly 629-630 for A, B, C, DRB1 and DQB1; 500 to 550 for DQA1; some 590 for DPA1; and 400 to 480 for DPB1. In the later analysis, no new phenotypic data were used to find candidate immune exposures; instead, reliance was placed on TCR beta sequences and their occurrence across donors. An earlier analysis of some 500 of the donors used high-throughput TCR beta sequencing to judge whether each TCR beta V gene segment behaved as functional or pseudogenic. A handful of DR-DQ haplotypes were handled as single units for association and clustering because linkage in the cohort was strong.

Libraries were constructed by the immunoSEQ multiplex PCR assay. The multiplex PCR relied on a mix of 60 forward primers for TCR Vbeta segments and 13 reverse primers for TCR Jbeta segments. The CDR3 region of rearranged TCR beta genes was amplified from genomic DNA by a multiplex PCR assay. On the Illumina HiSeq System, the amplified TCR beta libraries were sequenced as 87-base-pair reads. The authors' analysis ran thus. A later analysis counted 75 million to 100 million unique TCR beta chains across the 700 or so repertoires, and some 11 million of these chains were shared by at least two donors. Raw reads were error-corrected and collapsed into unique sequences with a nearest-neighbor algorithm that merged closely related sequences to remove PCR and sequencing errors. Alignment of CDR3 sequences to IMGT reference sequences was used to assign V, D and J gene segments. Each retained sequence needed at least a six-nucleotide match to both a V gene segment and a J gene segment. A rearrangement counted as productive if the CDR3 had no stop codons and remained in frame with V and J, and every other rearrangement counted as non-productive. Following IMGT convention, CDR3 was defined as the stretch from the second conserved V-encoded cysteine up to the conserved J-encoded phenylalanine. The earlier analysis of about 590 of the donors excluded sequences that lacked an unambiguous match to a single V gene segment. In an earlier analysis of approximately 560 of the donors, a V segment was called functional when productive rearrangements were above 56.7%, and segregating when the standard deviation between donors exceeded 5%. A statistical classification framework was built to diagnose cytomegalovirus status from the catalog of TCR beta chain sequences. In a later analysis, TCR nucleotide sequences were compared against IMGT/GENE-DB human TR gene sequences so that V and J genes could be assigned. A later analysis assigned CDR3 sequences and most-parsimonious VDJ recombination scenarios with the TCRdist pipeline. In a later analysis, each TCR beta chain was defined by its CDR3 amino acid sequence together with its V-gene family, and reads without a unique V-gene family were excluded. As a way to deal with suspected cross-contamination and a sequencing artifact, a later analysis dropped 592 nucleotide sequences that were highly shared and had low generation probability. In a later analysis, a clonal expansion index was calculated for each public chain from normalized within-repertoire ranks of inferred template counts. In a later analysis, generation probabilities were computed using a VDJ recombination model fitted to out-of-frame rearrangements, and the results were checked against IGoR. A later analysis scored TCR-TCR, TCR-HLA and TCR-CMV co-occurrence with hypergeometric tests, applying a repertoire-size bias correction to TCR pairs. To estimate false discovery rates, a later analysis permuted the HLA or CMV assignments 20 times. In a later analysis, co-occurring TCRs were grouped with DBSCAN, and TCRdist sequence similarity was added when clustering was performed within HLA-allele-positive subsets. Repertoires with fewer than 30,000 or more than 120,000 public chains were left out of co-occurrence clustering, as were a handful of repertoires with anomalous nucleotide sharing. Entries here come from immuneACCESS through TCRdb and include only in-frame sequences with V and J called. Some clones fail to appear in such tables; in the studies checked, an unresolved V gene covers under half of the shortfall, and the cause of the remainder is unknown. Clonal size and the V and J genes are those of that table, whereas D and trimming came from the DNA. This sample comprises about 94,000 clones, approximately 80% of them detected only once. Together, the top ten hold about a tenth of the sample.

Trimming at the junction amounts to 6 bases on V and 2 bases on J, and the germline ends lie 12 bases apart. Reading the germline V gene gives CDR1 MDHEN and CDR2 SYDVKM. Including cysteine and phenylalanine, the CDR3 has 14 amino acids. The DNA shown is the 42-base CDR3, in frame from base 1. As for this clone: Its antigen specificity is not known. No quality values exist for individual bases; no much larger clone is one base distant.

General study outcomes and caveats: The cohort was sequenced for TCR beta chains only, and without alpha or paired-chain data the features that could be detected were limited. A later genetic analysis associated a missense DCLRE1C variant with V-gene and J-gene trimming of TCR beta chains, and an independent cohort replicated the association. A few of the identified cytomegalovirus-associated TCR beta chains were confirmed in vitro to be specific for cytomegalovirus antigens. A later analysis found that TCR association rates varied across HLA loci, with DRB1 alleles showing the most associated TCRs and HLA-C alleles the fewest. Immune exposure information for the cohort was limited to CMV serostatus. In an earlier analysis of more than 500 of the donors, most TCR beta V segments appeared in productive rearrangements about 87% or about 30% of the time, broadly matching IMGT annotations. Roughly uniform sequencing depth across donors was assumed in presence/absence analyses, although this assumption may not hold. The earlier analysis of about 600 of the donors excluded around 17 rarely observed V segments, including chromosome 9 orphons, because counts were too low. In a later analysis, most CMV-associated TCR beta chains were found to appear HLA-restricted, with HLA associations seemingly driven largely by CMV exposure. A later analysis found that HLA-associated TCR beta chains were more clonally expanded and had lower generation probabilities than equally common non-associated chains. Strong co-occurrence of HLA alleles, especially DR and DQ, made assigning TCR associations to individual alleles difficult. A later analysis reported that several top co-occurrence clusters appeared linked to parvovirus B19, influenza, CMV and Epstein-Barr virus. A further reported finding was that TCR beta sequences accurately predicted the HLA-A and HLA-B alleles for most subjects in the first cohort. Some IMGT-functional V segments, including TRBV6-2 and TRBV6-3, could not be distinguished by the 87-base-pair reads and were therefore excluded. Linkage disequilibrium might explain the correlated functional status among segregating V segments, but an unknown experimental factor could not be ruled out. While some public TCRs were present in many individuals, most TCR sequences turned up only very rarely across donors. The authors suggested that the approach could potentially be extended to other disease states and immunological phenotypes. Because HLA typing was missing for some donors at each locus, association tests included only the typed subset. In both the original and validation cohorts, the classifier was reported to diagnose cytomegalovirus status with high specificity and sensitivity. In a later genetic analysis, fewer N-insertions in productive TCRs were reported among donors in an Asian-associated ancestry cluster than the approximately 670-donor mean. The study listed 150 to 200 TCR beta chains as associated with cytomegalovirus. Specific HLA alleles were associated with about 17,000 TCR beta sequences at a false discovery rate of 0.05 in a later analysis. A cluster of highly shared sequence variants was judged likely to represent a technical artifact of the sequencing pipeline.

The cohort was made up of about 610 healthy bone marrow donors. At the time of sampling, all cohort members were nominally healthy, though unrecorded immune exposures were likely present. CMV serostatus was positive for 289 and negative for about 50% of the roughly 700 cohort members, and was not recorded for this donor. Every donor gave a peripheral blood sample, and the peripheral blood mononuclear cells from that sample were used for TCR beta sequencing. Genomic DNA was extracted from the blood cell samples with the Qiagen DNeasy Blood Extraction Kit. The chain was built from TRBV28 and TRBJ2-3, with TRBD1 as a weak D call on 5 bases. Specimen: PBMCs. This TCR was sampled from a human donor in good health. The nucleotides read TGTGCCAGCAGCTTCCTGACAGACACAGATACGCAGTATTTT. Its product reads: CASSFLTDTDTQYF.